This TCR beta chain was captured in a study of identical twins. TCRdb reprocessed the 5' RACE reads via MiXCR and lists one record per CDR3 protein. The repertoire includes about 700,000 distinct CDR3 sequences, 8.5% to 9% of them detected once, and around 0.98% sits in the top ten. CDR1 and CDR2 (germline): MNHNS, SASEGT. The length of the CDR3 is 16 residues. J gave up 1 base and V 6 bases, and 9 bases lay outside the gene matches. The same sample was also used in a study of yellow fever vaccine responses in identical twins.

The chain joins TRBV6-1 to TRBJ2-7, with 10 bases lining up with TRBD1. The sequenced material came from PBMCs. The source of this sequence is a woman younger than 35 in good health. The CDR3 protein is CASRHTGTGDSYEQYF. CDR3 bases: TGTGCCAGCAGGCATACCGGGACAGGGGATTCCTACGAGCAGTACTTC.